These T cell receptor beta chains were read from a single sample in a study of T cell responses to AZD1222 COVID-19 vaccine. The table came from immunoSEQ multiplex PCR; TCRdb's copy has only in-frame clones and leaves some out. This table has about 120,000 clones, 92% appearing once. The sample consisted of peripheral blood, taken 28 days after the second AZD1222 dose. These receptors were taken from an adult who received the AZD1222 COVID-19 vaccine. The CDR3 runs from the conserved cysteine through the conserved F or W. Each record gives: J gene, V gene, CDR3 protein.

J gene: TRBJ2-3
V gene: TRBV11-3
CDR3 protein: CASSFRAGSTDTQYF

J gene: TRBJ2-1
V gene: TRBV15
CDR3 protein: CATSRDPGSSYNEQFF

J gene: TRBJ2-1
V gene: TRBV25-1
CDR3 protein: CASSGPLGGEQFF

J gene: TRBJ2-2
V gene: TRBV6-4
CDR3 protein: CASSEGRANTGELFF

J gene: TRBJ2-7
V gene: TRBV1
CDR3 protein: CTSSRTSGSQWQYF

J gene: TRBJ2-2
V gene: TRBV24-1
CDR3 protein: CATSDHGRESGELFF

J gene: TRBJ1-2
V gene: TRBV5-1
CDR3 protein: CASSLVPGQGPGGYTF

J gene: TRBJ2-2
V gene: TRBV13
CDR3 protein: CASSLGVGELFF

J gene: TRBJ2-7
V gene: TRBV27
CDR3 protein: CASSSTLLVGEQYF

J gene: TRBJ1-5
V gene: TRBV3-1/TRBV3-2
CDR3 protein: CASSQGPNQPQHF

J gene: TRBJ2-3
V gene: TRBV24-1
CDR3 protein: CATSELGTSGSTDTQYF

J gene: TRBJ2-4
V gene: TRBV4-2
CDR3 protein: CASSPDPGLAGGILAKNIQYF

J gene: TRBJ2-3
V gene: TRBV2
CDR3 protein: CASTARSSGPDTQYF

J gene: TRBJ2-1
V gene: TRBV25-1
CDR3 protein: CASRGDTGVVGNEQFF

J gene: TRBJ2-7
V gene: TRBV5-1
CDR3 protein: CASSLGGFGEQYF

J gene: TRBJ2-6
V gene: TRBV12-3/TRBV12-4
CDR3 protein: CASSEGGANVLTF

J gene: TRBJ2-7
V gene: TRBV28
CDR3 protein: CASSFERGYNYEQYF

J gene: TRBJ1-6
V gene: TRBV6-5
CDR3 protein: CASTGRTFNSPLHF

J gene: TRBJ2-7
V gene: TRBV5-1
CDR3 protein: CASSLDPGSPYEQYF

J gene: TRBJ1-5
V gene: TRBV19
CDR3 protein: CASTSYSNQPQHF

J gene: TRBJ1-1
V gene: TRBV3-1/TRBV3-2
CDR3 protein: CASSFHPTGGEAFF

J gene: TRBJ2-5
V gene: TRBV28
CDR3 protein: CASRPTSGGGETQYF

J gene: TRBJ1-2
V gene: TRBV28
CDR3 protein: CASSPPQGRYGYTF

J gene: TRBJ1-2
V gene: TRBV29-1
CDR3 protein: CSVDNSLTNYGYTF

J gene: TRBJ2-2
V gene: TRBV4-2
CDR3 protein: CASSQEHRGTGELFF

J gene: TRBJ1-5
V gene: TRBV18
CDR3 protein: CASSPGGQPQHF

J gene: TRBJ1-6
V gene: TRBV7-9
CDR3 protein: CATPLSSYNSPLHF

J gene: TRBJ1-6
V gene: TRBV19
CDR3 protein: CASSTVSYNSPLHF

J gene: TRBJ1-2
V gene: TRBV28
CDR3 protein: CASSARYGYTF

J gene: TRBJ2-7
V gene: TRBV28
CDR3 protein: CASTEATLISYEQYF

J gene: TRBJ2-5
V gene: TRBV11-2
CDR3 protein: CASSRPRTGWETQYF

J gene: TRBJ2-3
V gene: TRBV6-6
CDR3 protein: CASTLPSDSTDTQYF

J gene: TRBJ1-5
V gene: TRBV3-1/TRBV3-2
CDR3 protein: CASSQDLRGSQPQHF

J gene: TRBJ2-1
V gene: TRBV9
CDR3 protein: CASSVGQQDLYNEQFF

J gene: TRBJ1-5
V gene: TRBV2
CDR3 protein: CASSETTGASQPQHF

J gene: TRBJ1-2
V gene: TRBV12-5
CDR3 protein: CASGLVPGDFGNNYGYTF

J gene: TRBJ1-1
V gene: TRBV5-1
CDR3 protein: CASSSGFNTEAFF

J gene: TRBJ1-4
V gene: TRBV6-5
CDR3 protein: CASIGRWQGREKLFF

J gene: TRBJ1-1
V gene: TRBV29-1
CDR3 protein: CSVEIALNTEAFF

J gene: TRBJ1-1
V gene: TRBV3-1/TRBV3-2
CDR3 protein: CASSQGRGLSTEAFF

J gene: TRBJ1-2
V gene: TRBV27
CDR3 protein: CASSLSGLYGYTF

J gene: TRBJ1-6
V gene: TRBV3-1/TRBV3-2
CDR3 protein: CASSQTGGLSPLHF

J gene: TRBJ2-1
V gene: TRBV18
CDR3 protein: CASSPPKGVTNNEQFF

J gene: TRBJ1-4
V gene: TRBV28
CDR3 protein: CASSLAGRGFEKLFF

J gene: TRBJ1-2
V gene: TRBV25-1
CDR3 protein: CASSTRTGGHYGYTF

J gene: TRBJ2-2
V gene: TRBV9
CDR3 protein: CASSVGTSGSRVRVSGELFF

J gene: TRBJ1-2
V gene: TRBV6-6
CDR3 protein: CASSLPAPFPGQGKYGYTF

J gene: TRBJ2-1
V gene: TRBV6-2/TRBV6-3
CDR3 protein: CASSDRYEQFF

J gene: TRBJ2-7
V gene: TRBV7-8
CDR3 protein: CASSIAAGTAYSYEQYF

J gene: TRBJ1-1
V gene: TRBV4-1
CDR3 protein: CASSQRRDRYTEAFF

J gene: TRBJ1-1
V gene: TRBV3-1/TRBV3-2
CDR3 protein: CASSQDPYLDTEAFF

J gene: TRBJ2-7
V gene: TRBV27
CDR3 protein: CASSLSSGTYEQYF

J gene: TRBJ2-7
V gene: TRBV12-3/TRBV12-4
CDR3 protein: CASSYSSYEQYF